The 8 T cell receptor beta chains listed next were all sequenced from one sample in a study of cytomegalovirus exposure and HLA in healthy donors. This PCR relied on a set of 60 Vbeta primers and 13 Jbeta primers. Measured with immunoSEQ multiplex PCR; TCRdb has only the in-frame clones, and not every one. Of 60,000 or so clones listed, roughly 90% are singletons. Input material: PBMCs. All receptors come from a man aged 25-40 years in good health and CMV-seropositive.

J is TRBJ1-1 and V is TRBV25-1; TRBD1 matches at 12 bases. This CDR3 comprises 15 residues. CDR1 and CDR2 from the germline V gene are MGHDK and SYGVNS. J lost 5 bases, V lost 3 bases, and 4 bases had no gene match. The CDR3 reads CASSDPGQGATEAFF. CDR3 nucleotide sequence: TGTGCCAGCAGTGATCCGGGACAGGGGGCGACTGAAGCTTTCTTT.

The chain employs TRBV13 and TRBJ2-7; weak D call: TRBD2 (5 bases). The V end was cut by 2 bases, the J end by 5 bases, with 10 bases between. The CDR3 has 13 residues. The V gene's germline CDR1 is PRHDT and CDR2 FYEKMQ (reference sequence). CDR3 sequence reads: CASSLYTRDEQYF. The CDR3 nucleotides read TGTGCCAGCAGCTTATATACGAGGGACGAGCAGTACTTC.

The rearrangement joins TRBV4-3 to TRBJ1-5; maybe TRBD1 (5 bases). The V and J ends lost 4 bases and 2 bases respectively, with 9 bases between them. Germline values: CDR1 LGHNA, CDR2 YSLEER. CDR3 length equals 14 residues. The CDR3 spells CASSPRVGNQPQHF. DNA of the CDR3: TGCGCCAGCAGCCCCAGGGTTGGCAATCAGCCCCAGCATTTT.

The J gene is TRBJ1-5, the V gene TRBV19; TRBD1 is a possible D gene (5 bases). The CDR3 covers 16 residues. V was trimmed by 3 bases and J by 0 bases, leaving 12 bases between them. Germline V lookup: CDR1 LNHDA, CDR2 SQIVND (reference sequence). As DNA, the CDR3 is TGTGCCAGTAGTATGCCCGCGGGGGTTAGCAATCAGCCCCAGCATTTT. This codes for CASSMPAGVSNQPQHF.

The genes are TRBV5-1 and TRBJ2-1; possible D gene TRBD2, 6 bases. Germline V CDR1 and CDR2: SGHRS, YFSETQ. The CDR3 is made up of 14 amino acids. V lost 0 bases and J 9 bases, leaving 13 bases between the germline ends. The CDR3 reads CASSLVLAEGEQFF. In nucleotides, the CDR3 is TGCGCCAGCAGCTTGGTTTTAGCGGAGGGTGAGCAGTTCTTC.

The chain has TRBV5-5 and TRBJ1-1; 9 nucleotides agree with TRBD1. J gave up 5 bases and V 7 bases, and 9 bases lay outside the gene matches. CDR1 and CDR2 (germline): SGHKS, YYEKEE (reference sequence). There are 14 residues in the CDR3. The CDR3 DNA follows: TGTGCCAGCTCAAGGACAGGGGAGAGGACTGAAGCTTTCTTT. Its translation is CASSRTGERTEAFF.

The chain recombines TRBV19 with TRBJ2-7; TRBD1 matches 7 bases. This CDR3 has 12 residues. The ends lost 6 bases at V and 4 bases at J; junction bases unmatched: 3. Per the germline V gene, CDR1 is LNHDA and CDR2 is SQIVND (reference sequence). The CDR3 region has the DNA TGTGCCAGTAGCCTGGGACAGTACGAGCAGTACTTC. Its protein product is CASSLGQYEQYF. Full variable domain (missing parts from reference TRBV19 and TRBJ2-7): DGGITQSPKYLFRKEGQNVTLSCEQNLNHDAMYWYRQDPGQGLRLIYYSQIVNDFQKGDIAEGYSVSREKKESFPLTVTSAQKNPTAFYLCASSLGQYEQYFGPGTRLTVT.

The chain joins TRBV6-1 to TRBJ1-1; TRBD1 might be the D (5 bases). V was clipped by 5 bases and J by 1 base, with 8 bases between them. This CDR3 region has 13 residues. CDR1 and CDR2 (germline): MNHNS, SASEGT. In DNA form, the CDR3 reads TGTGCCAGCAGTCAGACAGCGAACACTGAAGCTTTCTTT. Translation gives CASSQTANTEAFF.